This TCR beta chain was obtained from a study of T cells in tuberculosis. Study overall: A South African cohort included IGRA-negative adolescents, latently infected IGRA-positive adolescents and adults with active tuberculosis. Whole-study results and caveats: Smaller distances to GMM-specific TCRs suggested their expansion in active tuberculosis.

Looked up from germline, CDR1 is SGHRS and CDR2 is YFSETQ. The V gene end was trimmed by 3 bases and the J gene end by 7 bases; junction bases not matched to a gene: 9. The CDR3 contains 14 residues. Of note for this clone: Its antigen is unknown.

Latent tuberculosis screening used tuberculin skin test and IGRA at entry. Each clinical donor contributed on average around 110,000 T cells from unsorted cryopreserved PBMC. TCRdb keeps only in-frame clones here, not all; method: immunoSEQ multiplex PCR. This table has around 38,000 clones, approximately 95% appearing once. This TCR came from a donor between 5 and 29 years old with latent tuberculosis or without tuberculosis infection. This sequence joins TRBV5-1 and TRBJ2-7; TRBD1 aligns across 8 bases. The sample comprised PBMCs. For the CDR3, the DNA is TGCGCCAGCAGCTACACGGACAGGGCTCGTGAGCAGTACTTC. It specifies CASSYTDRAREQYF. Full variable domain (outside the CDR3, taken from reference TRBV5-1 and TRBJ2-7): KAGVTQTPRYLIKTRGQQVTLSCSPISGHRSVSWYQQTPGQGLQFLFEYFSETQRNKGNFPGRFSGRQFSNSRSEMNVSTLELGDSALYLCASSYTDRAREQYFGPGTRLTVT.